This T cell receptor beta chain was captured in a study of tissue T cells after allogeneic stem cell transplantation. The study, taken as a whole, reports: Tissue-detected TCR repertoire was only partly captured by blood and spleen T cells. The study did not identify alloreactive or antigen-specific tissue TCRs, and some clones might be persisting host cells. Sampling depth was limited, and the cohort was small and clinically varied.

Sequencing was performed with immunoSEQ multiplex PCR; in TCRdb, only in-frame clones are kept and a portion is missing. The sample has about 4,000 clones; 40% to 50% are singletons. In the case of this clone: Its specificity is not known. Genes and germline come from the mouse.

Noted time point: mouse harvest day 14 after allogeneic transplant. The graft held 10^6 splenic CD5+ T cells and 10^7 T-cell-depleted bone marrow cells. This mouse GVHD model was MHC-mismatched B6 to BALB/c, profiled day 7 or 14. This TCR derives from a female BALB/c mouse given C57BL/6 T cells with graft-versus-host disease after an allogeneic hematopoietic cell transplant. Input material: gut tissue.

Partial CDR3 DNA: TGTGCCAGCAGCTCCTGGGGGGTGGGGGCTGAGCAGTTC. Amino acids: CASSSWGVGAEQF. In full, the CDR3 reads CASSSWGVGAEQFF. The J gene is TRBJ2-1, the V gene TRBV4; 8 nucleotides match TRBD2. The read finishes 1 residue shy of the CDR3 end, and the germline J gene is used to complete it. V dropped 4 bases and J dropped 7; count of bases not matched to a gene: 6. CDR1 LGHDT and CDR2 YNNKQL come from the germline V gene (reference sequence). The CDR3 consists of 14 residues.